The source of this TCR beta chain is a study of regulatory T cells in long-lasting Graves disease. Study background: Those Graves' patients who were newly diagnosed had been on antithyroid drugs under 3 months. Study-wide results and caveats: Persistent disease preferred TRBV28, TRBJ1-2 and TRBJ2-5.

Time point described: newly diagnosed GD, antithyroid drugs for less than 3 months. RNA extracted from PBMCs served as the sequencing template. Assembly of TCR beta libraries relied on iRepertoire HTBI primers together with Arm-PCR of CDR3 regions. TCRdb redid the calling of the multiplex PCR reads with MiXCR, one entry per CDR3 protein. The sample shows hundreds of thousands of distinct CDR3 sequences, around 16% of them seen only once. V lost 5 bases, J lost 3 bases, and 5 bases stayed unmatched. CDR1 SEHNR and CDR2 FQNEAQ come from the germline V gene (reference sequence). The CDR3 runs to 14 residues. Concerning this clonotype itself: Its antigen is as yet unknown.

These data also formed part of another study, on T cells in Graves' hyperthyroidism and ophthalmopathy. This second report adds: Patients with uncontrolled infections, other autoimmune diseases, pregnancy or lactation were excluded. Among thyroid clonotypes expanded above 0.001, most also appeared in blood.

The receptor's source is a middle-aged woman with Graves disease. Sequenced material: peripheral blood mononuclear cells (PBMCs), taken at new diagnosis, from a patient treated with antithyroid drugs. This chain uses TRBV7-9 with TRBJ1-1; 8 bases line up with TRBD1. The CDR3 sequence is CASSRLTGDTEAFF. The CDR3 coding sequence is TGTGCCAGCAGCCGACTGACAGGGGACACTGAAGCTTTCTTT.